This entry is about one T cell receptor beta chain. Antigen specificity is unknown. Germline-derived CDR1 and CDR2 are GTSNPN and SVGIG (reference sequence). The CDR3 is made up of 12 amino acids. V shed 1 base and J shed 8 bases, with 9 bases lying between them. The sample belongs to a study of cytomegalovirus exposure and HLA in healthy donors. The PCR used 60 Vbeta and 13 Jbeta primers. Here immunoSEQ multiplex PCR was the method, and the copy in TCRdb shows in-frame clones only, minus some. The repertoire holds fewer than 250,000 clones, about 77% seen once, with about 1.9% in the top ten. At collection, donors were nominally healthy, but unrecorded immune exposures were probable. Study-wide points: Later analysis identified several of the most significant clusters that appeared linked to common viral pathogens. It was reported that TCR beta sequences correctly inferred the HLA-A and HLA-B alleles for most subjects. In a later analysis, at a false discovery rate of 0.05, 15,000 to 20,000 TCR beta sequences matched HLA alleles.

Sequencing was performed on PBMCs. This sequence joins TRBV30 and TRBJ2-1; tentatively, D is TRBD1 (5 bases). This receptor was taken from a woman aged 25 to 45 in good health and CMV-seronegative. DNA for the CDR3: TGTGCCTGGAGTGCGTCAGGGCATGAGCAGTTCTTC. This encodes CAWSASGHEQFF.